This T cell receptor beta chain was sequenced for a study of blood T cell repertoires in COVID-19 (dated by TCRdb to 2019 to 2021). With respect to the entire study: Collaborator samples came from the United States, Italy and Spain and covered acute and convalescent phases of COVID-19. The material from the prospective study consisted of cDNA or gDNA derived from T cells, B-cell-depleted T cells, or PBMCs. The dataset comprised deeply sampled blood TCRbeta repertoires from subjects exposed to, actively infected with, or recovered from COVID-19. The repertoires were released in a freely available public database meant as a resource for research on the immune response to SARS-CoV-2. The samples were drawn from the first 160 participants of the ongoing ImmuneRACE study and from 1,254 subjects provided by 6 global collaborators. The sample metadata nearly always contained a de-identified subject ID, COVID-19 status, age in years and sex. Where available, HLA class I and class II types were obtained from metadata supplied by the sample provider rather than from assay-based typing. Beyond this particular receptor, the publication reports: The quantity of clinical and demographic metadata differed by source and by participant and was supplied without curation.

In Seattle, one collaborating source enrolled patients while the infection was active and tracked those patients longitudinally over the course of disease. Whole blood was collected in K2EDTA tubes by collaborating institutions according to the institutions' own protocols. For TCRbeta analysis, collaborator samples were shipped as frozen whole blood, as isolated PBMCs, or as DNA extracted from either sample type. TCRbeta CDR3 regions were amplified from genomic DNA by means of the immunoSEQ Assay, a bias-controlled multiplex PCR. As for how the authors treated the data: Nucleated cell counts per sample were estimated from amplification of reference gene primers within the assay. To quantify the absolute abundance of each unique TCRbeta CDR3 rearrangement, sequence reads were collapsed and filtered. For each sample, productive Simpson clonality was calculated by taking the square root of Simpson's diversity index across productive rearrangements. This immuneACCESS table, as held by TCRdb, lists in-frame sequences with V and J called but not all clones. Of the missing ones, under half trace to an unresolved V gene in checked studies; the others have no known cause. Clone size and the V and J calls come from that table; the DNA yielded D and trimming. In all, the sample holds a few hundred thousand clones, and 85% to 90% of those were seen once. Approximately 6.5% of the sample is held by the ten biggest clonotypes.

Sequences SGHAT (CDR1) and FQNNGV (CDR2) are obtained from the germline V gene. The CDR3 measures 14 amino acids from cysteine to phenylalanine. The entry retains the CDR3 DNA only, 42 bases that are in frame from base 1. The junction shows trimming of 1 base on V and 4 bases on J, plus 11 bases between the germline ends. For this clone: Its specific antigen is unknown. It has no much larger one-base neighbor in the sample; base qualities were not kept.

The origin of this receptor is a woman aged 45-59 years with COVID-19, enrolled during active disease. The chain links TRBV11-2 with TRBJ2-7; tentative D gene TRBD2, with 5 bases matching. The material sequenced was peripheral blood. The DNA is TGTGCCAGCAGCTTAGGTCCTAGGAGGTACGAGCAGTACTTC. The resulting protein is CASSLGPRRYEQYF. Supplemented by the reference TRBV11-2 and TRBJ2-7 proteins around the CDR3, the complete variable domain is EAGVAQSPRYKIIEKRQSVAFWCNPISGHATLYWYQQILGQGPKLLIQFQNNGVVDDSQLPKDRFSAERLKGVDSTLKIQPAKLEDSAVYLCASSLGPRRYEQYFGPGTRLTVT.